Listed here are 9 T cell receptor beta chains from one sample, sequenced in a study of blood T cell repertoires in COVID-19. Only in-frame clones appear in the TCRdb table, and some are missing; sequencing was by immunoSEQ multiplex PCR. The data contain 280,000 or so clones, 90% of them singletons. The sequenced sample was PBMCs or T cells enriched from blood (not recorded which). These receptors were taken from a woman in her late teens or twenties with acute COVID-19.

This clone was seen a handful of times. The genes are TRBV4-2 and TRBJ2-7; D call uncertain. The CDR3 is made up of 14 amino acids. Germline-derived CDR1 and CDR2 are LGHNA and YNFKEQ. V was clipped by 1 base and J by 3 bases, with 10 bases between them. The CDR3 region is CASSQGLEVYEQYF. CDR3 in DNA: TGTGCCAGCAGCCAAGGGCTAGAGGTCTACGAGCAGTACTTC.

The gene calls are TRBV7-2 and TRBJ2-3, with TRBD1 identical over 7 bases. The CDR3 contains 16 residues. V was pared by 5 bases and J by 6 bases, with 14 bases of the junction left unmatched. Germline lookup yields CDR1 SGHTA and CDR2 FQGNSA. In DNA, the CDR3 is TGTGCCAGCAGCAAGACAGAGAACAGGGGTTGGGATACGCAGTATTTT. It codes for CASSKTENRGWDTQYF.

This clone was found once. The chain combines TRBV28 with TRBJ2-2; 12 nucleotides match TRBD2. V lost 8 bases, J lost 6 bases, and 4 bases stayed unmatched. CDR1 MDHEN and CDR2 SYDVKM come from the germline V gene. The CDR3 contains 14 residues. As DNA, the CDR3 is TGTGCCAGCGGAGGGACTAGCGGGCCCGGGGAGCTGTTTTTT. Amino acid sequence: CASGGTSGPGELFF.

V is TRBV30 and J is TRBJ1-6; a possible D gene is TRBD1 (5 bases). V lost 5 bases and J lost 8, with 10 bases in between. The CDR3 totals 12 residues. In germline, CDR1 is GTSNPN, CDR2 SVGIG (reference sequence). DNA of the CDR3: TGTGCCTGGGACAGACGAGATTCACCCCTCCACTTT. Amino acid sequence: CAWDRRDSPLHF.

The V and J genes are TRBV4-1 and TRBJ2-5; TRBD1 aligns across 12 bases. The CDR3 has 18 residues. V dropped 0 bases and J dropped 7; count of bases not matched to a gene: 12. The germline CDR1 and CDR2 sequences are MGHRA and YSYEKL. The chain's CDR3 is CASSQEWSGTGGLGTQYF. DNA of the CDR3: TGCGCCAGCAGCCAAGAATGGAGCGGGACAGGGGGCTTGGGGACCCAGTACTTC.

V gene TRBV19 combines with J gene TRBJ1-5, with 11 bases matching TRBD1. Germline V gene data show CDR1 as LNHDA and CDR2 as SQIVND (reference sequence). Losses at the gene ends were 5 bases for V and 3 bases for J; bases not matched to a gene: 6. This CDR3 has 16 residues. The DNA of the CDR3 is TGTGCCAGTAGTCCCGGGACAGGGGGGCCCAATCAGCCCCAGCATTTT. Residues: CASSPGTGGPNQPQHF.

The chain carries TRBV19 and TRBJ2-7; 7 positions agree with TRBD2. CDR1 and CDR2 (germline): LNHDA, SQIVND (reference sequence). The V and J ends lost 5 bases and 7 bases, in that order; junction bases with no gene match: 11. The CDR3 is 14 amino acids. For the CDR3, the DNA is TGTGCCAGTAGTGGGGCGGCGGGAGAGCTTGAGCAGTACTTC. It codes for CASSGAAGELEQYF.

This clone was counted once. The CDR3 region has the DNA TGTGCCAGTCACCTACAGGGGGTGCGTGCGAATGGCTACACCTTC. This encodes CASHLQGVRANGYTF. The rearrangement uses TRBV28 and TRBJ1-2; TRBD1 aligns across 8 bases. Germline-derived CDR1 and CDR2 are MDHEN and SYDVKM. The CDR3 runs to 15 residues. V lost 9 bases and J lost 6; bases outside the gene matches: 15.

J is TRBJ1-5 and V is TRBV29-1; D is uncertain. Germline-derived CDR1 and CDR2 are SQVTM and ANQGSEA. V was pared by 4 bases and J by 0 bases, with 7 bases between. The CDR3 extends over 13 amino acids. DNA of the CDR3: TGCAGCGTTGCAGCGTCTAGCAATCAGCCCCAGCATTTT. Translating gives CSVAASSNQPQHF.